Presented here are 11 T cell receptor beta chains from one specimen sequenced in a study of cytomegalovirus exposure and HLA in healthy donors. The PCR contained 60 Vbeta and 13 Jbeta primers. Sequencing was performed with immunoSEQ multiplex PCR; in TCRdb, only in-frame clones are kept and a portion is missing. The table includes roughly 150,000 clones, about three quarters detected once. The specimen sequenced was PBMCs. These receptors all stem from a young man in good health and CMV-seropositive.

The chain uses TRBV12-5 and TRBJ2-3; maybe TRBD1 (5 bases). Trimming took off 4 bases at V and 3 bases at J, with 8 bases between the two ends. The CDR3 loop spans 13 amino acids. Per germline, CDR1 LGHNT and CDR2 FRNRAP. CDR3 bases: TGTGCTAGTGGTTATCAGGGAACAGATACGCAGTATTTT. It specifies CASGYQGTDTQYF.

The V call is TRBV19, the J call TRBJ1-1; D is undetermined. The CDR3 totals 14 residues. CDR1 is LNHDA and CDR2 is SQIVND in the germline V gene (reference sequence). The V and J ends lost 3 bases and 3 bases respectively, with 11 bases between them. The CDR3 sequence: CASSIPGTHTEAFF. The DNA of the CDR3 is TGTGCCAGTAGTATCCCAGGAACCCACACTGAAGCTTTCTTT.

The genes are TRBV30 and TRBJ1-1; 8 bases match TRBD1. The V gene end was trimmed by 0 bases and the J gene end by 4 bases; junction bases not matched to a gene: 4. Germline CDR1 GTSNPN, CDR2 SVGIG (reference sequence). The CDR3 sequence is 14 residues long. CDR3 in amino acids: CAWSVQGVITEAFF. For the CDR3, the DNA is TGTGCCTGGAGTGTACAGGGGGTAATCACTGAAGCTTTCTTT.

The V gene is TRBV2, the J gene TRBJ1-1; D might be TRBD1 (5 bases). Germline values: CDR1 SNHLY, CDR2 FYNNEI. V was clipped by 5 bases and J by 4 bases, with 20 bases between them. This CDR3 is 16 amino acids long. The chain's CDR3 is CASSKLNQGTGTEAFF. The CDR3 coding sequence is TGTGCCAGCAGTAAACTCAATCAGGGAACTGGCACTGAAGCTTTCTTT. The entire variable domain, with the rest obtained from reference TRBV2 and TRBJ1-1, is as follows: EPEVTQTPSHQVTQMGQEVILRCVPISNHLYFYWYRQILGQKVEFLVSFYNNEISEKSEIFDDQFSVERPDGSNFTLKIRSTKLEDSAMYFCASSKLNQGTGTEAFFGQGTRLTVV.

The J gene is TRBJ2-7, the V gene TRBV15; D is perhaps TRBD2 (7 bases). V was shortened by 3 bases and J by 6 bases, with 21 bases between the two germline ends. From germline, CDR1 is LNHNV and CDR2 YYDKDF (reference sequence). The CDR3 is 16 residues long. CDR3 DNA: TGTGCCACCAGCAGGGGCCGGGGGGCAGATTCTCCCGAGCAGTACTTC. Amino acid sequence: CATSRGRGADSPEQYF.

This clone appeared a single time. J is TRBJ1-1 and V is TRBV30, with D uncertain. CDR3 length equals 12 residues. V lost 6 bases and J 4 bases, leaving 12 bases between the germline ends. The germline V gene has CDR1 GTSNPN and CDR2 SVGIG (reference sequence). The CDR3 DNA reads as TGTGCCTGTGGGCTCATGGGCACTGAAGCTTTCTTT. This gives the protein CACGLMGTEAFF. The variable domain in full, with the rest retrieved from reference TRBV30 and TRBJ1-1, is SQTIHQWPATLVQPVGSPLSLECTVEGTSNPNLYWYRQAAGRGLQLLFYSVGIGQISSEVPQNLSASRPQDRQFILSSKKLLLSDSGFYLCACGLMGTEAFFGQGTRLTVV.

The chain employs TRBV14 and TRBJ2-6; TRBD1 agrees at 8 bases. V lost 6 bases, J lost 0 bases, and 7 bases stayed unmatched. Per germline, CDR1 SGHDN and CDR2 FVKESK. The CDR3 sequence is 17 residues long. The DNA for the CDR3 is TGTGCCAGCAGACTGACAGGGGACCCCTCTGGGGCCAACGTCCTGACTTTC. Amino acids: CASRLTGDPSGANVLTF.

The V and J genes are TRBV4-2 and TRBJ2-1, with 10 positions matching TRBD2. The ends lost 1 base at V and 8 bases at J; junction bases unmatched: 5. Germline CDR1 LGHNA, CDR2 YNFKEQ. The CDR3 has 15 amino acids. CDR3 in amino acids: CASSQGTSGGDEQFF. CDR3 nucleotide sequence: TGTGCCAGCAGCCAAGGGACTAGCGGAGGCGATGAGCAGTTCTTC.

This chain links TRBV19 with TRBJ1-5, with TRBD1 identical over 8 bases. J gave up 1 base and V 5 bases, and 4 bases lay outside the gene matches. The CDR3 is 15 amino acids. Per the germline V gene, CDR1 is LNHDA and CDR2 is SQIVND (reference sequence). In nucleotides, the CDR3 is TGTGCCAGTAGTGTACGGACAGGGAGCAATCAGCCCCAGCATTTT. This codes for CASSVRTGSNQPQHF. The whole variable domain, remainder taken from reference TRBV19 and TRBJ1-5, is DGGITQSPKYLFRKEGQNVTLSCEQNLNHDAMYWYRQDPGQGLRLIYYSQIVNDFQKGDIAEGYSVSREKKESFPLTVTSAQKNPTAFYLCASSVRTGSNQPQHFGDGTRLSIL.

Comment on this clone: One end of the junction varies from germline; a read error may be responsible. This chain links TRBV7-7 with TRBJ2-3; 12 nucleotides line up with TRBD2. From germline, CDR1 is SSHAT and CDR2 FNYEAQ (reference sequence). This CDR3 region has 16 residues. DNA of the CDR3: TGTGCTAGCAGCTTAGGACTAGCGGGAACAGCAGATACGCAGTATTTT. This gives the protein CASSLGLAGTADTQYF.

A remark on this clone: Additional DNA sequences in this sample encode the identical CDR3. This rearrangement joins TRBV28 to TRBJ1-2, with D maybe TRBD1 (6 bases). Germline lookup yields CDR1 MDHEN and CDR2 SYDVKM. The CDR3 consists of 16 residues. V was shortened by 6 bases and J by 3 bases, with 20 bases between the two germline ends. In DNA, the CDR3 is TGTGCCAGCAGGCCCACGACAGGCAAAAACGACTATGGCTACACCTTC. Amino acid sequence: CASRPTTGKNDYGYTF.